The present T cell receptor beta chain was sequenced within a study of blood T cell repertoires in COVID-19. Participants' reported clinical history set cohort assignment. Two negative PCRs, clearance, or symptom resolution were required of recovered Cohort 3 donors. V was clipped by 0 bases and J by 0 bases, with 5 bases between them. Germline V CDR1 and CDR2: SGHRS, YFSETQ. The CDR3 is 14 amino acids. Sequencing used immunoSEQ multiplex PCR; TCRdb keeps in-frame clones, though not all of them. The table records roughly 180,000 clones, less than 85% of them present only once. The V gene is TRBV5-1, the J gene TRBJ2-3; D remains ambiguous. The sample was PBMCs or T cells enriched from blood (not recorded which). This TCR was sampled from a man in his sixties who had recovered from COVID-19. The CDR3 protein is CASSLDTSTDTQYF. CDR3 bases: TGCGCCAGCAGCTTGGACACCAGCACAGATACGCAGTATTTT.